This T cell receptor beta chain originates from a study of spatial heterogeneity in lung cancer. Study background: Averaged across combinations, each unique TCR and UMI pairing appeared more than ten times in raw reads, which were uncorrected. The study, taken as a whole, reports: One measure, the expanded intratumoral alpha and beta TCR count, tracked tumor mutation counts. Ubiquitous expanded TCR counts tracked ubiquitous nonsynonymous mutations, and regional counts tracked regional ones.

CDR3 size: 13 residues. Between the trimmed V and J ends, which lost 3 bases and 7 bases, there was a span of 16 bases. Germline loops: CDR1 GTSNPN, CDR2 SVGIG (reference sequence). This clonotype is large. The antigen is undetermined. Time point reported: sample taken at primary tumor resection. The approximately 79 donors had untreated early-stage non-small cell lung cancer. Whole RNA, isolated from tumor, nontumor lung or frozen PBMC, was sequenced without prior sorting. TCRdb used MiXCR to reprocess the 5' RACE reads, holding one entry per CDR3 protein. The sample lists approximately 1,300 distinct CDR3 sequences; over 9.5% were seen once.

This sequence was found in a male donor with early-stage non-small cell lung cancer. The input for sequencing was lung tumor tissue, taken at surgery. This chain uses TRBV30 with TRBJ2-7; D call uncertain. This CDR3 is CAWSPRILGEQYF. The CDR3 DNA reads as TGTGCCTGGAGCCCCCGGATTTTAGGAGAGCAGTACTTC.